Listed below are T cell receptor beta chains from one sample, sequenced in a study of preoperative IRX-2 immunotherapy in early breast cancer. Profiled with immunoSEQ multiplex PCR; TCRdb holds only in-frame clones, not every one. The sample gives 5,000 or so clones, 73% of which show up once; 14% is in the top ten. Here the sequenced sample was tumor tissue, taken before IRX-2 immunotherapy. These receptors were obtained from a human donor with breast cancer. The CDR3 runs from the conserved cysteine through the conserved F or W. Each record gives: D gene, CDR3 length, V gene, CDR3 protein. A D gene is named only where the DNA matches it firmly.

d_call: .
cdr3_length: 14
v_call: TRBV6-8
cdr3_aa: CASSYGAQPYGYTF

d_call: TRBD1
cdr3_length: 13
v_call: TRBV14
cdr3_aa: CASSRTGREKLFF

d_call: .
cdr3_length: 14
v_call: TRBV11-3
cdr3_aa: CASSLGAGANVLTF

d_call: TRBD1
cdr3_length: 15
v_call: TRBV11-3
cdr3_aa: CASSSGQGDPGELFF

d_call: .
cdr3_length: 13
v_call: TRBV19
cdr3_aa: CASSMDAGTEAFF

d_call: .
cdr3_length: 14
v_call: TRBV7-1
cdr3_aa: CASSFPSDTPKLFF

d_call: .
cdr3_length: 15
v_call: TRBV15
cdr3_aa: CATSRPVMGNEKLFF

d_call: .
cdr3_length: 15
v_call: TRBV6-8
cdr3_aa: CASRTVRISNQPQHF

d_call: .
cdr3_length: 14
v_call: TRBV6-8
cdr3_aa: CASSGSHSNQPQHF

d_call: .
cdr3_length: 13
v_call: TRBV10-2
cdr3_aa: CATQIKLDTEAFF

d_call: TRBD1
cdr3_length: 16
v_call: TRBV6-8
cdr3_aa: CASSYEQGKRRAEAFF

d_call: .
cdr3_length: 14
v_call: TRBV11-3
cdr3_aa: CASSFTGRDQPQHF

d_call: .
cdr3_length: 13
v_call: TRBV6-8
cdr3_aa: CASSYGREYEQYF

d_call: TRBD1
cdr3_length: 15
v_call: TRBV6-8
cdr3_aa: CASSYLTGSNYGYTF

d_call: .
cdr3_length: 14
v_call: TRBV15
cdr3_aa: CATSRDRQSSEQYF

d_call: .
cdr3_length: 12
v_call: TRBV29-1
cdr3_aa: CSAARDVEKLFF

d_call: .
cdr3_length: 17
v_call: TRBV5-1
cdr3_aa: CASSLEGRRTSYNEQFF

d_call: TRBD2
cdr3_length: 15
v_call: TRBV29-1
cdr3_aa: CSTLGEGRFEETQYF

d_call: TRBD1
cdr3_length: 18
v_call: TRBV6-8
cdr3_aa: CASSLLQKGQGSHNEQFF

d_call: .
cdr3_length: 13
v_call: TRBV6-8
cdr3_aa: CASSLRYWETQYF

d_call: TRBD2
cdr3_length: 16
v_call: TRBV6-8
cdr3_aa: CASREGLAEGTDTQYF

d_call: .
cdr3_length: 12
v_call: TRBV6-8
cdr3_aa: CASSRILETQYF

d_call: TRBD2
cdr3_length: 18
v_call: TRBV7-7
cdr3_aa: CASSLDILAGSLYNEQFF

d_call: .
cdr3_length: 21
v_call: TRBV14
cdr3_aa: CASSQARRDPRQGLSYNEQFF

d_call: TRBD2
cdr3_length: 14
v_call: TRBV18
cdr3_aa: CASSTAREGLEQFF

d_call: TRBD2
cdr3_length: 14
v_call: TRBV7-1
cdr3_aa: CASGGTSGSYEQYF

d_call: .
cdr3_length: 14
v_call: TRBV11-3
cdr3_aa: CASSLGWRGDTQYF

d_call: TRBD1
cdr3_length: 16
v_call: TRBV19
cdr3_aa: CASSRTGTWGANVLTF

d_call: TRBD2
cdr3_length: 15
v_call: TRBV19
cdr3_aa: CASSMGTSASLGQFF

d_call: TRBD1
cdr3_length: 14
v_call: TRBV28
cdr3_aa: CASSSPGQFYGYTF

d_call: .
cdr3_length: 15
v_call: TRBV6-8
cdr3_aa: CASSLTWLDQETQYF

d_call: TRBD1
cdr3_length: 14
v_call: TRBV6-8
cdr3_aa: CASREGARNQPQHF

d_call: TRBD2
cdr3_length: 13
v_call: TRBV29-1
cdr3_aa: CSVSSGRASEQYF

d_call: .
cdr3_length: 15
v_call: TRBV28
cdr3_aa: CASSSYRDSNQPQHF

d_call: TRBD1
cdr3_length: 17
v_call: TRBV29-1
cdr3_aa: CSVDTIQQGDHTDTQYF

d_call: .
cdr3_length: 17
v_call: TRBV7-7
cdr3_aa: CASSPVYASVVPETQYF

d_call: .
cdr3_length: 15
v_call: TRBV11-3
cdr3_aa: CASSEKGGMNTEAFF

d_call: .
cdr3_length: 13
v_call: TRBV2
cdr3_aa: CASISGAGNTIYF

d_call: TRBD2
cdr3_length: 15
v_call: TRBV2
cdr3_aa: CASSEGLAGGNEQFF

d_call: .
cdr3_length: 15
v_call: TRBV19
cdr3_aa: CASSINYGRSDTQYF